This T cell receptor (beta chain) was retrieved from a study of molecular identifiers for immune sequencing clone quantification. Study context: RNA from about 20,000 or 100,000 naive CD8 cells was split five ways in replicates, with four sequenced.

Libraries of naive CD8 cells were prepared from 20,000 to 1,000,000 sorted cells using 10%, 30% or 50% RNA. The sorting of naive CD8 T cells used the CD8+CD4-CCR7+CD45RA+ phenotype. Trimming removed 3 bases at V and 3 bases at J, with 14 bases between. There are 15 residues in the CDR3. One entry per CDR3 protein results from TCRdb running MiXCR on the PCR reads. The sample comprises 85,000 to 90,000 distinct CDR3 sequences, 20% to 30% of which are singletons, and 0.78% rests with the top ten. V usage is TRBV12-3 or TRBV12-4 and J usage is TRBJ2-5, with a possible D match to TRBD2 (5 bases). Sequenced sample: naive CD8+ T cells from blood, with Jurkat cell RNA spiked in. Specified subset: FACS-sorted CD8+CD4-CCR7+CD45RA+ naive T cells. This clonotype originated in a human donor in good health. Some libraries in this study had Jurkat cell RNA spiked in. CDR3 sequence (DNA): TGTGCCAGCAGTTTCGGGCCCCAGGAGGAAGAGACCCAGTACTTC. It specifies CASSFGPQEEETQYF.